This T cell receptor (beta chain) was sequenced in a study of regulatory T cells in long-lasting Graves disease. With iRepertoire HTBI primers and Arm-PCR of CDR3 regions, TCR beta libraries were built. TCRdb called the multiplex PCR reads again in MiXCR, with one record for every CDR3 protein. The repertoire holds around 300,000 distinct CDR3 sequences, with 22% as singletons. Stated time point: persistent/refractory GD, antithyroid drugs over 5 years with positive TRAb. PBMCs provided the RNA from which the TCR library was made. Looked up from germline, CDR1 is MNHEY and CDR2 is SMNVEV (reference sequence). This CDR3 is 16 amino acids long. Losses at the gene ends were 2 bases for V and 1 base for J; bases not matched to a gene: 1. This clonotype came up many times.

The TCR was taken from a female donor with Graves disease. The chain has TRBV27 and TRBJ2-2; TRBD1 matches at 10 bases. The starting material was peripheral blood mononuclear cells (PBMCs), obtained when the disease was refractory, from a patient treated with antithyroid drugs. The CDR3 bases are TGTGCCAGCAGTTTAGGGACAGGGGTGAACACCGGGGAGCTGTTTTTT. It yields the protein CASSLGTGVNTGELFF.